The 25 T cell receptor beta chains reported below all come from one sample, sequenced in a study of T cells in Graves' hyperthyroidism and ophthalmopathy. It was RNA transcripts that yielded the amplified TCR beta CDR3 regions. During a first-round RT-PCR of the TCR CDR3, the HTBI primer set was used. TCRdb re-called the multiplex PCR reads with MiXCR, one entry per CDR3 protein. The profile shows hundreds of thousands of distinct CDR3 sequences, about 20% of them singletons. The sequencing input was blood. The receptor source for this set is a man aged 25 to 40 with Graves' ophthalmopathy.

The chain combines TRBV18 with TRBJ2-7; a possible D gene is TRBD2 (7 bases). This CDR3 has 15 amino acids. Trimming took off 3 bases at V and 2 bases at J, with 14 bases between the two ends. The germline CDR1 and CDR2 sequences are KGHSH and LQKENI. DNA of the CDR3: TGTGCCAGCTCACCGCGAGAGGGGGGGGCCTACGAGCAGTACTTC. Translated: CASSPREGGAYEQYF.

This clonotype was seen only a few times. V is TRBV5-1 and J is TRBJ2-6; 8 bases agree with TRBD1. Per the germline V gene, CDR1 is SGHRS and CDR2 is YFSETQ. Losses at the gene ends were 4 bases for V and 2 bases for J; bases not matched to a gene: 2. The CDR3 length is 15 residues. In DNA form, the CDR3 reads TGCGCCAGCAGCCGACAGGGGCCTGGGGCCAACGTCCTGACTTTC. This encodes CASSRQGPGANVLTF.

This clonotype appeared many times. The chain carries TRBV5-1 and TRBJ2-7, with a tentative D call TRBD1 (6 bases). Trimming took 0 bases from V and 5 from J, leaving 9 bases between them. This CDR3 region has 13 residues. CDR1 SGHRS and CDR2 YFSETQ come from the germline V gene. For the CDR3, the DNA is TGCGCCAGCAGCTTGGCAGGGGCCCACGAGCAGTACTTC. It specifies CASSLAGAHEQYF.

This clonotype showed up just a few times. The rearrangement joins TRBV6-1 to TRBJ1-1; D remains unclear. V was pared by 3 bases and J by 0 bases, with 11 bases between. This CDR3 is built from 15 residues. Germline values: CDR1 MNHNS, CDR2 SASEGT. DNA for the CDR3: TGTGCCAGCAGTGATAGTGGGTATATGAACACTGAAGCTTTCTTT. Translation: CASSDSGYMNTEAFF.

The J gene is TRBJ1-6, the V gene TRBV27, with D possibly being TRBD1 (6 bases). Germline CDR1 is MNHEY and CDR2 is SMNVEV (reference sequence). Trimming pared 3 bases from V and 7 bases from J, leaving 16 bases between. The CDR3 runs to 16 residues. CDR3 residues: CASSFGQGLRNSPLHF. CDR3 DNA sequence: TGTGCCAGCAGTTTCGGGCAGGGGTTGCGGAATTCACCCCTCCACTTT.

The V gene is TRBV11-2, the J gene TRBJ1-1, with a tentative D call TRBD1 (5 bases). V lost 1 base, J lost 12 bases, and 12 bases lay in between. This CDR3 spans 12 amino acids. Germline V gene lookup returns CDR1 SGHAT and CDR2 FQNNGV. The CDR3 DNA reads as TGTGCCAGCAGCTTAGGGGGGGTGGGAACTTTCTTT. This translates into CASSLGGVGTFF.

The chain couples TRBV28 to TRBJ2-2; the match to TRBD1 covers 8 bases. Germline loops: CDR1 MDHEN, CDR2 SYDVKM. Unmatched junction bases numbered 2, after V lost 10 bases and J lost 1 base. The CDR3 contains 13 residues. This CDR3 is CATDRGNTGELFF. CDR3 coding DNA: TGTGCCACTGACAGGGGGAACACCGGGGAGCTGTTTTTT.

This clonotype turned up a few times. V is TRBV20-1 and J is TRBJ2-3, with D perhaps TRBD1 (5 bases). Per the germline V gene, CDR1 is DFQATT and CDR2 is SNEGSKA (reference sequence). V lost 7 bases and J 1 base, leaving 15 bases between the germline ends. CDR3 length: 14 amino acids. The CDR3 DNA sequence: TGCAGTGTTAACTCTCTAGGGGGCACAGATACGCAGTATTTT. Its protein product is CSVNSLGGTDTQYF.

In its sample, this clonotype was seen a few times. This chain links TRBV7-9 with TRBJ2-7; tentative D call: TRBD1 (5 bases). V was cut by 1 base and J by 2 bases, with 6 bases left in between. CDR3 length equals 13 residues. The germline CDR1 and CDR2 sequences are SEHNR and FQNEAQ (reference sequence). DNA of the CDR3: TGTGCCAGCAGCTTAGAAGGGGCCTACGAGCAGTACTTC. This encodes CASSLEGAYEQYF.

This clonotype is a singleton in its sample. The junction and the germline gene differ at one end; a read error may be behind it. This chain joins TRBV27 and TRBJ1-4; 7 bases agree with TRBD1. The CDR3 loop spans 15 amino acids. The germline V gene has CDR1 MNHEY and CDR2 SMNVEV (reference sequence). The CDR3 sequence: CASRRTGETNERLFF. CDR3 DNA: TGTGCCAGCAGGCGTACAGGGGAAACTAATGAAAGACTGTTTTTT. Full variable domain (remainder filled in from reference TRBV27 and TRBJ1-4): EAQVTQNPRYLITVTGKKLTVTCSQNMNHEYMSWYRQDPGLGLRQIYYSMNVEVTDKGDVPEGYKVSRKEKRNFPLILESPSPNQTSLYFCASRRTGETNERLFFGSGTQLSVL.

To note about this clonotype: A read error is possible here, since a much larger clone lies one base away. The V gene is TRBV12-3 or TRBV12-4, the J gene TRBJ2-3; D is unclear. The CDR3 has 15 residues. The chain's CDR3 is CASSLEADHTDTQCF. In DNA, the CDR3 is TGTGCCAGCAGTTTAGAAGCCGACCATACAGATACGCAGTGTTTT.

This clonotype turned up a few times. The chain joins TRBV2 to TRBJ1-2, with a weak D call TRBD1 (6 bases). The germline V and J ends were trimmed by 7 bases and 8 bases, with 14 bases remaining between them. CDR1 is SNHLY, CDR2 FYNNEI, per germline. This CDR3 contains 12 residues. The CDR3 DNA sequence: TGTGCCAGCAATTCCGGACAGTACGGCTACACCTTC. This codes for CASNSGQYGYTF.

A remark on this clonotype: A much larger clone differs by one base, so this may be a read error. The rearrangement joins TRBV5-6 to TRBJ1-2; D is perhaps TRBD1 (5 bases). Trimming took 5 bases from V and 5 from J, leaving 16 bases between them. The CDR3 is 14 amino acids. Germline V gene data show CDR1 as SGHDT and CDR2 as YYEEEE. CDR3 loop: CASRSQGSVYGYTF. The CDR3 DNA is TGTGCCAGCAGATCTCAGGGATCCGTGTATGGCTACACCTTC.

The chain is built from TRBV28 and TRBJ2-2; D perhaps matches TRBD2 (5 bases). Germline CDR1 reads MDHEN; CDR2 reads SYDVKM. CDR3 length: 15 residues. With 7 bases removed from V and 3 bases from J, the gap between germline ends came to 15 bases. The CDR3 loop reads CASKPAGEHTGELFF. The CDR3 nucleotides are TGTGCCAGCAAGCCGGCGGGCGAGCACACCGGGGAGCTGTTTTTT. The full variable domain, in which reference TRBV28 and TRBJ2-2 provide the parts outside the CDR3, is DVKVTQSSRYLVKRTGEKVFLECVQDMDHENMFWYRQDPGLGLRLIYFSYDVKMKEKGDIPEGYSVSREKKERFSLILESASTNQTSMYLCASKPAGEHTGELFFGEGSRLTVL.

The count of this clonotype is one. The rearrangement links TRBV9 to TRBJ2-1; tentative D call: TRBD2 (5 bases). V was trimmed by 3 bases and J by 1 base, leaving 14 bases between them. CDR3 length equals 16 residues. Germline lookup yields CDR1 SGDLS and CDR2 YYNGEE. In DNA form, the CDR3 reads TGTGCCAGCAGCGCGCTTCTAGCTAAATCCTACAATGAGCAGTTCTTC. Amino acid sequence: CASSALLAKSYNEQFF.

This clonotype came up a few times. This chain links TRBV28 with TRBJ1-4; no definite D call. The length of the CDR3 is 13 residues. V lost 8 bases, J lost 6 bases, and 13 bases lay in between. The germline gives CDR1 MDHEN, CDR2 SYDVKM. The CDR3 loop reads CASRGWKDEKLFF. CDR3 coding DNA: TGTGCCAGCCGTGGGTGGAAGGATGAAAAACTGTTTTTT.

The chain has TRBV28 and TRBJ2-7, with D possibly matching TRBD1 (6 bases). The CDR3 is made up of 12 amino acids. Germline-derived CDR1 and CDR2 are MDHEN and SYDVKM. V was shortened by 5 bases and J by 7 bases, with 12 bases between the two germline ends. This CDR3 is CASSGQRKEQYF. The CDR3, as DNA: TGTGCCAGCAGTGGACAGCGCAAGGAGCAGTACTTC. The full variable domain, rest sourced from reference TRBV28 and TRBJ2-7, is DVKVTQSSRYLVKRTGEKVFLECVQDMDHENMFWYRQDPGLGLRLIYFSYDVKMKEKGDIPEGYSVSREKKERFSLILESASTNQTSMYLCASSGQRKEQYFGPGTRLTVT.

This clonotype appeared many times. J is TRBJ2-3 and V is TRBV28, with unresolved D. Germline CDR1 MDHEN, CDR2 SYDVKM. CDR3 length: 15 amino acids. V was clipped by 3 bases and J by 6 bases, with 16 bases between them. CDR3 sequence: CASSFGPTAADTQYF. CDR3 in DNA: TGTGCCAGCAGTTTCGGCCCCACGGCTGCGGATACGCAGTATTTT.

This chain connects TRBV19 to TRBJ2-7; 12 nucleotides align to TRBD2. Germline CDR1 reads LNHDA; CDR2 reads SQIVND (reference sequence). Trimming took 3 bases from V and 6 from J; bases not matched to a gene: 3. This CDR3 region has 14 residues. The CDR3 DNA sequence: TGTGCCAGTAGTATGACTAGCGGGAGAGTCGAGCAGTACTTC. It translates to CASSMTSGRVEQYF. The complete variable domain, with remaining parts taken from reference TRBV19 and TRBJ2-7, reads DGGITQSPKYLFRKEGQNVTLSCEQNLNHDAMYWYRQDPGQGLRLIYYSQIVNDFQKGDIAEGYSVSREKKESFPLTVTSAQKNPTAFYLCASSMTSGRVEQYFGPGTRLTVT.

This clonotype showed up just a few times. The chain carries TRBV5-1 and TRBJ2-2; 9 positions agree with TRBD1. The CDR3 extends over 16 amino acids. Trimming removed 3 bases from V and 5 bases from J; junction bases left unmatched: 8. Germline V gene data show CDR1 as SGHRS and CDR2 as YFSETQ. The CDR3, as DNA: TGCGCCAGCAGCTGGACAGGACAGGGGAGTACCGGGGAGCTGTTTTTT. Protein: CASSWTGQGSTGELFF. Variable domain in full (rest from reference TRBV5-1 and TRBJ2-2): KAGVTQTPRYLIKTRGQQVTLSCSPISGHRSVSWYQQTPGQGLQFLFEYFSETQRNKGNFPGRFSGRQFSNSRSEMNVSTLELGDSALYLCASSWTGQGSTGELFFGEGSRLTVL.

The chain recombines TRBV7-3 with TRBJ1-1; no clear D. The germline V gene has CDR1 SGHTA and CDR2 FQGTGA. V was cut by 2 bases and J by 6 bases, with 7 bases left in between. This CDR3 spans 12 amino acids. The CDR3 DNA reads as TGTGCCAGCAGCTTATCGGGATCTGAAGCTTTCTTT. As protein: CASSLSGSEAFF.

This clonotype was found a few times. The V and J genes are TRBV20-1 and TRBJ1-1; possible D gene TRBD1, 5 bases. Germline values: CDR1 DFQATT, CDR2 SNEGSKA (reference sequence). Trimming pared 5 bases from V and 0 bases from J, leaving 13 bases between. The CDR3 is 14 amino acids. The CDR3 DNA reads TGCAGTGCTGGGGACCCTTACATGAACACTGAAGCTTTCTTT. As protein: CSAGDPYMNTEAFF.

The chain recombines TRBV10-1 with TRBJ2-1; D is uncertain. The V end lost 0 bases, the J end lost 6 bases, and 6 bases lay between the germline ends. The CDR3 contains 13 residues. Germline loops: CDR1 WNHNN, CDR2 SYGVQD (reference sequence). The CDR3 spells CASSESIRNEQFF. CDR3 DNA sequence: TGCGCCAGCAGTGAGTCGATCCGCAATGAGCAGTTCTTC.

The V and J genes are TRBV4-1 and TRBJ1-5; D gene ambiguous. The V end lost 4 bases, the J end lost 0 bases, and 7 bases lay between the germline ends. This CDR3 has 14 residues. Germline V CDR1 and CDR2: MGHRA, YSYEKL. The CDR3 reads CASSPLGSNQPQHF. CDR3 in DNA: TGCGCCAGCAGCCCTCTCGGTAGCAATCAGCCCCAGCATTTT.

The rearrangement joins TRBV6-1 to TRBJ2-1; 16 bases line up with TRBD2. V gave up 5 bases and J gave up 5 bases; unmatched junction bases: 18. The CDR3 has 21 residues. CDR1 and CDR2 from the germline V gene are MNHNS and SASEGT. The CDR3 here is CASSNPGTSGRAFPPDNEQFF. The CDR3 nucleotides are TGTGCCAGCAGTAACCCCGGGACTAGCGGGAGGGCTTTCCCCCCAGACAATGAGCAGTTCTTC.